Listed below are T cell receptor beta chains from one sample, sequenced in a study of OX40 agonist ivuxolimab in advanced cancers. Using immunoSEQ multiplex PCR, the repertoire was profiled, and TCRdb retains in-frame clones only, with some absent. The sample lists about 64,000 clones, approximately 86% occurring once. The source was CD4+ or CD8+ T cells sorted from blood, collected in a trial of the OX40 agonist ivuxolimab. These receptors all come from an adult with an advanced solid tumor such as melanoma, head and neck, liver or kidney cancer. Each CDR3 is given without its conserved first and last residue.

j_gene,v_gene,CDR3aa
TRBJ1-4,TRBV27,ASSPTGTGGEKLF
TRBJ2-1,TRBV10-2,ASSTSGRGNEQF
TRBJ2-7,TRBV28,ASTTSGTGYHEQY
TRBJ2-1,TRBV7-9,ASSLASGTMLDEQF
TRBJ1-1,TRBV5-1,ASSLIAGDTEAF
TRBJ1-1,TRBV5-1,ASSSGQGMGTEAF
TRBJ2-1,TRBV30,AWNGGFGEHEQF
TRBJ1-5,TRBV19,ASSTTTGSQPQH
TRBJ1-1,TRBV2,ASSSDSDTEAF
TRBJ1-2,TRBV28,ASSFPDRYYGYT
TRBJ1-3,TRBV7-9,ASSFSLPGNTIY
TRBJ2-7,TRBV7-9,ASSLVAYEQY
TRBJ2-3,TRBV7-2,ASRVGQTTDTQY